Presented here are 26 T cell receptor beta chains from one specimen sequenced in a study of response to subunit inactivated influenza vaccine. TCRdb independently ran MiXCR on the RT-PCR reads; one entry per CDR3 protein. The repertoire holds roughly 500,000 distinct CDR3 sequences, with roughly 25% as singletons. The material sequenced was CD4+ T cells sorted from PBMCs, taken 5 days after vaccination. Receptor source: a man aged 45-65 years who received an inactivated influenza vaccine.

The J gene is TRBJ2-7, the V gene TRBV6-2 or TRBV6-3, with unresolved D. The CDR3 loop spans 14 amino acids. Trimming stripped 1 base from V and 0 bases from J, with 7 bases between. The V gene's germline CDR1 is MNHEY and CDR2 SVGEGT. The CDR3 loop is CASSYLPASYEQYF. In DNA, the CDR3 is TGTGCCAGCAGTTACTTGCCAGCCTCCTACGAGCAGTACTTC.

There are a few counts of this clonotype. This chain connects TRBV3-1 to TRBJ1-3; the D is unclear. The V end was cut by 1 base, the J end by 1 base, with 5 bases between. The germline gives CDR1 LGHDT, CDR2 YNNKEL (reference sequence). This CDR3 region has 14 residues. In nucleotides, the CDR3 is TGTGCCAGCAGCCAAGGCCGTTCTGGAAACACCATATATTTT. It codes for CASSQGRSGNTIYF.

The chain links TRBV12-3 or TRBV12-4 to TRBJ2-7; TRBD2 is a possible D gene (7 bases). V was clipped by 4 bases and J by 5 bases, with 18 bases between them. The CDR3 totals 15 residues. In DNA, the CDR3 is TGTGCCAGCAGTTATCCCGGGGGGCTCGAAAACGAGCAGTACTTC. The encoded protein is CASSYPGGLENEQYF.

Regarding this clonotype: The junction departs from the called germline gene at one end, perhaps through a read error. The chain combines TRBV7-9 with TRBJ1-4; TRBD1 agrees at 11 bases. From germline, CDR1 is SEHNR and CDR2 FQNEAQ (reference sequence). CDR3 length: 16 amino acids. The CDR3 region is CASSRRTGTGGEKLYF. For the CDR3, the DNA is TGTGCCAGCAGCAGACGAACCGGGACAGGGGGAGAAAAACTGTATTTT. The entire variable domain, with the rest obtained from reference TRBV7-9 and TRBJ1-4, is as follows: DTGVSQNPRHKITKRGQNVTFRCDPISEHNRLYWYRQTLGQGPEFLTYFQNEAQLEKSRLLSDRFSAERPKGSFSTLEIQRTEQGDSAMYLCASSRRTGTGGEKLYFGSGTQLSVL.

Ten or more counts support this clonotype. The genes are TRBV12-3 or TRBV12-4 and TRBJ1-4, with D possibly TRBD1 on 6 matching bases. V lost 2 bases to trimming and J lost 6 bases, with 13 bases between them. This CDR3 is 15 amino acids long. CDR3 coding DNA: TGTGCCAGCAGTTTATCGGGGGGCGGGCATGAAAAACTGTTTTTT. Its protein is CASSLSGGGHEKLFF.

CDR3 nucleotides: TGTGCCATCAGTGAAGGACAGGGGGGACGGGAGCAGTACTTC. Protein: CAISEGQGGREQYF. V usage is TRBV10-3 and J usage is TRBJ2-7, with TRBD1 matching over 10 bases. After removal of 3 bases from V and 7 bases from J, the junction contained 6 bases not matched to a gene. Germline values: CDR1 ENHRY, CDR2 SYGVKD. The CDR3 is 14 residues long.

A few counts support this clonotype. V usage is TRBV20-1 and J usage is TRBJ1-1, with a tentative D call TRBD1 (5 bases). Per the germline V gene, CDR1 is DFQATT and CDR2 is SNEGSKA (reference sequence). This CDR3 has 15 residues. V was shortened by 0 bases and J by 1 base, with 12 bases between the two germline ends. CDR3 residues: CSARDWKRGNTEAFF. DNA of the CDR3: TGCAGTGCTAGAGATTGGAAGAGGGGGAACACTGAAGCTTTCTTT.

This clonotype was detected only a few times. V and J are TRBV10-3 and TRBJ1-3, with D maybe TRBD1 (5 bases). This CDR3 has 13 amino acids. Germline assignment: CDR1 ENHRY and CDR2 SYGVKD. Trimming left V 8 bases short and J 1 base short, with 9 bases between. The CDR3 protein is CAIGSGSGNTIYF. The CDR3 region has the DNA TGTGCCATCGGATCAGGGTCTGGAAACACCATATATTTT.

There are many counts of this clonotype. The chain carries TRBV11-3 and TRBJ2-2; D is possibly TRBD1 (6 bases). V was shortened by 3 bases and J by 6 bases, with 17 bases between the two germline ends. Germline CDR1 SGHNT, CDR2 YENEEA. The CDR3 sequence is 16 residues long. The DNA for the CDR3 is TGTGCCAGCAGCTTGCAGGGGCAGAGTTTCCCCGGGGAGCTGTTTTTT. It codes for CASSLQGQSFPGELFF. The full variable domain, its missing parts supplied by reference TRBV11-3 and TRBJ2-2, is EAGVVQSPRYKIIEKKQPVAFWCNPISGHNTLYWYLQNLGQGPELLIRYENEEAVDDSQLPKDRFSAERLKGVDSTLKIQPAELGDSAVYLCASSLQGQSFPGELFFGEGSRLTVL.

J is TRBJ1-4 and V is TRBV29-1; D perhaps matches TRBD1 (6 bases). The CDR3 runs to 13 residues. Germline V gene data show CDR1 as SQVTM and CDR2 as ANQGSEA. V was cut by 7 bases and J by 8 bases, with 17 bases left in between. The CDR3 DNA follows: TGCAGCGCAAATCAGGGGCTCGGAGAAAAACTGTTTTTT. Encoded protein: CSANQGLGEKLFF.

This clonotype has a handful of counts. V and J are TRBV12-3 or TRBV12-4 and TRBJ2-7; 7 bases match TRBD2. J gave up 5 bases and V 6 bases, and 10 bases lay outside the gene matches. This CDR3 spans 14 amino acids. The CDR3 protein is CASSSGLVPHEQYF. The CDR3 coding sequence is TGTGCCAGCAGCTCTGGACTAGTTCCCCACGAGCAGTACTTC.

This sequence joins TRBV5-1 and TRBJ2-5; 8 bases match TRBD1. This CDR3 has 14 amino acids. The germline V gene encodes CDR1 SGHRS and CDR2 YFSETQ. After removal of 4 bases from V and 4 bases from J, the junction contained 6 bases not matched to a gene. In DNA, the CDR3 is TGCGCCAGCAGCGTACAGGGGGTTTTAGAGACCCAGTACTTC. It codes for CASSVQGVLETQYF.

The rearrangement joins TRBV20-1 to TRBJ1-3, with D possibly being TRBD1 (5 bases). V was trimmed by 0 bases and J by 2 bases, leaving 17 bases between them. This CDR3 spans 17 amino acids. CDR1 and CDR2 (germline): DFQATT, SNEGSKA (reference sequence). The CDR3 DNA reads TGCAGTGCTAGAGACGGACAAACGATGGCTCCTGGAAACACCATATATTTT. This codes for CSARDGQTMAPGNTIYF.

This clonotype was seen more than once but under ten times. CDR3 sequence reads: CASSRRAGFVTEAFF. As DNA, the CDR3 is TGTGCCAGCAGCCGCCGGGCAGGGTTTGTCACTGAAGCTTTCTTT. The genes are TRBV7-2 and TRBJ1-1; the D gene is possibly TRBD1 (5 bases). Per germline, CDR1 SGHTA and CDR2 FQGNSA. This CDR3 has 15 residues. V was clipped by 5 bases and J by 4 bases, with 17 bases between them.

Turning to this clonotype: One junction end disagrees with the germline gene, perhaps due to a read error. The J gene is TRBJ2-5, the V gene TRBV6-5, with D perhaps being TRBD1 or TRBD2 (5 bases each). The CDR3 contains 15 residues. Per germline, CDR1 MNHEY and CDR2 SVGAGI. CDR3 loop: CDSSYSGPGRETQYF. In DNA, the CDR3 is TGTGACAGCAGTTACTCGGGACCGGGACGGGAGACCCAGTACTTC.

The rearrangement joins TRBV7-9 to TRBJ1-2; D gene ambiguous. Germline loops: CDR1 SEHNR, CDR2 FQNEAQ (reference sequence). The CDR3 runs 12 residues. Trimming took 3 bases from V and 5 from J, leaving 7 bases between them. CDR3 in amino acids: CASSFSGYGYTF. The CDR3 nucleotides are TGTGCCAGCAGCTTTTCCGGGTATGGCTACACCTTC.

A few counts support this clonotype. The chain links TRBV7-3 to TRBJ2-2; tentatively, D is TRBD1 (6 bases). Deletions cut 0 bases from V and 1 base from J, with 9 bases between. CDR1 SGHTA and CDR2 FQGTGA come from the germline V gene. The CDR3 is 16 amino acids. CDR3 loop: CASSLTGRGNTGELFF. For the CDR3, the DNA is TGTGCCAGCAGCTTAACTGGCAGGGGGAACACCGGGGAGCTGTTTTTT.

The V call is TRBV6-5, the J call TRBJ1-2, with a weak D call TRBD1 (5 bases). V lost 0 bases, J lost 3 bases, and 5 bases lay in between. The CDR3 totals 13 residues. Germline V CDR1 and CDR2: MNHEY, SVGAGI. As DNA, the CDR3 is TGTGCCAGCAGTTACTCGGGACACTATGGCTACACCTTC. Protein sequence: CASSYSGHYGYTF.

The V and J genes are TRBV6-6 and TRBJ2-7; D is perhaps TRBD1 (6 bases). Germline V lookup: CDR1 MNHNY, CDR2 SVGAGI (reference sequence). This CDR3 comprises 13 residues. The V gene lost 6 bases and the J gene lost 2 bases, with 11 bases spanning the gap. This CDR3 is CASRSRQAYEQYF. In nucleotides, the CDR3 is TGTGCCAGCAGGTCAAGACAGGCCTACGAGCAGTACTTC.

This chain joins TRBV6-2 or TRBV6-3 and TRBJ1-2; D is unclear. The CDR3 has 12 residues. Trimming took 6 bases from V and 6 from J, leaving 11 bases between them. Germline V CDR1 and CDR2: MNHEY, SVGEGT. The CDR3 bases are TGTGCCAGCAGCAGTAACGGAGATGGCTACACCTTC. It translates to CASSSNGDGYTF.

V and J are TRBV7-8 and TRBJ2-7; no reliable D call. Germline assignment: CDR1 SGHVS and CDR2 FQNEAQ. CDR3 length: 14 residues. The V end was cut by 4 bases, the J end by 0 bases, with 10 bases between. CDR3 sequence: CASSSYASSYEQYF. Here the CDR3 DNA reads TGTGCCAGCAGCTCCTACGCCAGCTCCTACGAGCAGTACTTC.

This clonotype was seen a few times. V gene TRBV16 combines with J gene TRBJ1-5, with 7 nucleotides matching TRBD1. CDR1 is KGHSY, CDR2 FQNENV, per germline. Germline trimming cut 4 bases from V and 9 bases from J; bases unmatched to any gene: 9. The CDR3 totals 14 residues. This CDR3 is CASSPGQVPSPQHF. The CDR3 nucleotides read TGTGCCAGCAGCCCTGGACAGGTACCCTCGCCCCAGCATTTT.

The rearrangement uses TRBV5-1 and TRBJ2-6; D is unclear. V was clipped by 5 bases and J by 4 bases, with 13 bases between them. The CDR3 spans 15 residues. The germline V gene has CDR1 SGHRS and CDR2 YFSETQ. The CDR3 sequence: CASRTPRIGANVLTF. The CDR3, as DNA: TGCGCCAGCAGAACCCCCAGGATCGGGGCCAACGTCCTGACTTTC. The full variable domain, completed using reference TRBV5-1 and TRBJ2-6, is KAGVTQTPRYLIKTRGQQVTLSCSPISGHRSVSWYQQTPGQGLQFLFEYFSETQRNKGNFPGRFSGRQFSNSRSEMNVSTLELGDSALYLCASRTPRIGANVLTFGAGSRLTVL.

This clonotype has just a few counts. The rearrangement links TRBV5-1 to TRBJ1-4; no clear D. Trimming left V 0 bases short and J 0 bases short, with 9 bases between. Germline-derived CDR1 and CDR2 are SGHRS and YFSETQ. There are 16 residues in the CDR3. The CDR3 DNA reads as TGCGCCAGCAGCTTGGCCCTCACGGCAACTAATGAAAAACTGTTTTTT. Protein: CASSLALTATNEKLFF.

A few counts support this clonotype. This chain joins TRBV7-6 and TRBJ2-1; maybe TRBD1 (6 bases). CDR3 length: 15 amino acids. Germline V CDR1 and CDR2: SGHVS, FNYEAQ. V lost 5 bases and J 4 bases, leaving 15 bases between the germline ends. CDR3 loop: CASSPFQGNYNEQFF. In DNA form, the CDR3 reads TGTGCCAGCAGCCCGTTCCAGGGGAATTACAATGAGCAGTTCTTC.

This sequence joins TRBV12-3 or TRBV12-4 and TRBJ1-1; no clear D. The CDR3 is 14 residues long. V was cut by 2 bases and J by 0 bases, with 7 bases left in between. The CDR3 DNA reads TGTGCCAGCAGTTTAAGGGCAGTGAACACTGAAGCTTTCTTT. Protein product: CASSLRAVNTEAFF.